This T cell receptor beta chain is drawn from a study of T cell changes during pregnancy in multiple sclerosis. Using immunoSEQ multiplex PCR, the repertoire was profiled, and TCRdb retains in-frame clones only, with some absent. Here the sample spans about 51,000 clones, 93% being singletons. This CDR3 spans 13 amino acids. Trimming took off 6 bases at V and 0 bases at J, with 8 bases between the two ends. Germline lookup yields CDR1 KGHSH and CDR2 LQKENI. This receptor was identified in a female donor with multiple sclerosis, enrolled in a pregnancy study. V is TRBV18 and J is TRBJ1-1; D is unclear. Sequenced material: peripheral blood, taken in the second trimester of pregnancy. CDR3 DNA sequence: TGTGCCAGCTCGCTTACAGTGAACACTGAAGCTTTCTTT. Its translation: CASSLTVNTEAFF.